Following are 32 T cell receptor beta chains from one sample sequenced in a study of control samples from healthy donors and cancer patients. Here immunoSEQ multiplex PCR was the method, and the copy in TCRdb shows in-frame clones only, minus some. The sample shows some 30,000 clones, about 90% of them seen only once. Specimen: formalin-fixed, paraffin-embedded tissue. These receptors were taken from a female donor with melanoma.

The V gene is TRBV7-9, the J gene TRBJ1-1; no clear D gene. This CDR3 contains 12 residues. Trimming cost V 4 bases and J 5 bases, with 8 bases left between them. Germline loops: CDR1 SEHNR, CDR2 FQNEAQ (reference sequence). The chain's CDR3 is CASSSRVTEAFF. CDR3 in DNA: TGTGCCAGCAGCTCGAGGGTTACTGAAGCTTTCTTT.

The V call is TRBV6-6, the J call TRBJ1-2; D is perhaps TRBD1 (5 bases). V was clipped by 5 bases and J by 7 bases, with 26 bases between them. The CDR3 is 17 residues long. Germline V lookup: CDR1 MNHNY, CDR2 SVGAGI (reference sequence). CDR3 protein: CASSPALPGGSRSGYTF. The CDR3 nucleotides read TGTGCCAGCAGTCCGGCCCTCCCTGGGGGGTCCCGGAGTGGCTACACCTTC.

The gene calls are TRBV30 and TRBJ1-2; D possibly corresponds to TRBD1 (5 bases). Germline V gives CDR1 GTSNPN, CDR2 SVGIG (reference sequence). V shed 5 bases and J shed 3 bases, with 13 bases lying between them. This CDR3 comprises 13 residues. The CDR3 protein is CAWEKWGDYGYTF. CDR3 DNA: TGTGCCTGGGAAAAGTGGGGGGACTATGGCTACACCTTC. Filled out from reference TRBV30 and TRBJ1-2, the complete variable domain reads SQTIHQWPATLVQPVGSPLSLECTVEGTSNPNLYWYRQAAGRGLQLLFYSVGIGQISSEVPQNLSASRPQDRQFILSSKKLLLSDSGFYLCAWEKWGDYGYTFGSGTRLTVV.

V gene TRBV19 combines with J gene TRBJ1-3; D is unclear. The V end was cut by 2 bases, the J end by 0 bases, with 11 bases between. Germline CDR1 is LNHDA and CDR2 is SQIVND (reference sequence). This CDR3 has 16 amino acids. CDR3 region: CASSIRHLNSGNTIYF. The CDR3 DNA reads as TGTGCCAGTAGTATACGGCATCTCAACTCTGGAAACACCATATATTTT.

The CDR3 DNA follows: TGCAGCGTTTCAACCGACAGGAGGGTTTTGTTCTTC. Protein: CSVSTDRRVLFF. This rearrangement joins TRBV29-1 to TRBJ2-1; D may correspond to TRBD1 or TRBD2 (6 bases each). The germline CDR1 and CDR2 sequences are SQVTM and ANQGSEA. Trimming removed 5 bases at V and 15 bases at J, with 20 bases between. The length of the CDR3 is 12 residues.

The table lists this clone with a count of one. The rearrangement uses TRBV29-1 and TRBJ1-1; D remains unclear. V was pared by 5 bases and J by 4 bases, with 11 bases between. The CDR3 totals 12 residues. From germline, CDR1 is SQVTM and CDR2 ANQGSEA. The CDR3 DNA reads as TGCAGCGTTAGGCAGCCCGGCACTGAAGCTTTCTTT. Protein product: CSVRQPGTEAFF.

The CDR3 coding sequence is TGTGCCAGCAGCCACGACGGACTGGCCTACGAGCAGTACTTC. It encodes CASSHDGLAYEQYF. The chain links TRBV3-1 (or the pseudogene TRBV3-2) to TRBJ2-7, with D maybe TRBD2 (5 bases). CDR1 is LGHDT and CDR2 is YNNKEL in the germline V gene (reference sequence). V dropped 3 bases and J dropped 2 bases, with 11 bases sitting between them. There are 14 residues in the CDR3.

The gene calls are TRBV5-4 and TRBJ2-7; tentative D call: TRBD1 (5 bases). Germline loops: CDR1 SGHNT, CDR2 YYREEE (reference sequence). CDR3 size: 14 residues. With 0 bases removed from V and 7 bases from J, the gap between germline ends came to 14 bases. The DNA for the CDR3 is TGTGCCAGCAGCTTGGTACAGGACCCCTTGGAGCAGTACTTC. Protein: CASSLVQDPLEQYF.

Concerning this clone: The sample carries other DNA sequences with the same CDR3. The chain carries TRBV19 and TRBJ2-7; the D gene is possibly TRBD2 (7 bases). Germline-derived CDR1 and CDR2 are LNHDA and SQIVND (reference sequence). Trimming cost V 5 bases and J 3 bases, with 17 bases left between them. This CDR3 comprises 15 residues. CDR3 amino acids: CASSWGGELHYEQYF. CDR3 coding DNA: TGTGCCAGTAGTTGGGGGGGCGAGTTACACTACGAGCAGTACTTC.

The V gene is TRBV6-1, the J gene TRBJ2-5; TRBD1 matches 7 bases. V shed 1 base, J shed 4 bases, and the junction held 3 bases outside the gene matches. The CDR3 contains 14 residues. Looked up from germline, CDR1 is MNHNS and CDR2 is SASEGT. The CDR3 nucleotides read TGTGCCAGCAGTGAAGGGGCAGGGGGAGAGACCCAGTACTTC. This translates into CASSEGAGGETQYF.

Concerning this clone: A read error may produce the germline difference seen at one junction end. V and J are TRBV10-1 and TRBJ2-1; possibly TRBD2 for D (5 bases). The CDR3 covers 14 residues. Germline V gene lookup returns CDR1 WNHNN and CDR2 SYGVQD (reference sequence). The CDR3 nucleotides read TGCGTCAGCAGTGAGGCCCTACCCCGGGGTGAGCAGTTCTTC. As protein: CVSSEALPRGEQFF.

The chain recombines TRBV4-1 with TRBJ2-7; TRBD2 agrees at 7 bases. The trim removed 1 base at V and 3 bases at J, leaving 6 bases unmatched. This CDR3 has 15 amino acids. Germline-derived CDR1 and CDR2 are MGHRA and YSYEKL. The CDR3 loop reads CASSQGGLAVYEQYF. As DNA, the CDR3 is TGCGCCAGCAGCCAAGGTGGGCTAGCGGTCTACGAGCAGTACTTC.

The chain employs TRBV6-5 and TRBJ2-3; 7 nucleotides line up with TRBD1. This CDR3 is built from 14 residues. The germline V gene has CDR1 MNHEY and CDR2 SVGAGI. V was clipped by 7 bases and J by 5 bases; unmatched bases: 9. Here the CDR3 DNA reads TGTGCCAGCATTGTAGGGGGCTGGGGAGATACGCAGTATTTT. Its translation: CASIVGGWGDTQYF.

The chain employs TRBV3-1 (or the pseudogene TRBV3-2) and TRBJ2-5; TRBD2 matches at 8 bases. Unmatched junction bases numbered 4, after V lost 8 bases and J lost 2 bases. Germline V gene data show CDR1 as LGHDT and CDR2 as YNNKEL (reference sequence). There are 13 residues in the CDR3. The CDR3 spells CASGSGRQETQYF. The CDR3 DNA sequence: TGTGCCAGCGGAAGCGGGAGACAAGAGACCCAGTACTTC.

This chain connects TRBV19 to TRBJ1-1; D is possibly TRBD1 (6 bases). V lost 3 bases and J lost 2, with 13 bases in between. The CDR3 length is 15 residues. CDR1 is LNHDA and CDR2 is SQIVND in the germline V gene (reference sequence). This chain's CDR3 is CASSISWTVNTEAFF. DNA for the CDR3: TGTGCCAGTAGTATTAGTTGGACAGTAAACACTGAAGCTTTCTTT.

The chain recombines TRBV5-1 with TRBJ1-1; TRBD1 matches 7 bases. The trim removed 0 bases at V and 6 bases at J, leaving 2 bases unmatched. The germline CDR1 and CDR2 sequences are SGHRS and YFSETQ. This CDR3 is 13 amino acids long. In DNA form, the CDR3 reads TGCGCCAGCAGCTTGGTGGGACAGTCTGAAGCTTTCTTT. It codes for CASSLVGQSEAFF.

With respect to this clone: At one of its ends the junction is not consistent with the germline gene, which may arise from a read error. The chain employs TRBV5-6 and TRBJ1-1, with D possibly being TRBD1 (6 bases). Germline CDR1 SGHDT, CDR2 YYEEEE. This CDR3 region has 16 residues. The CDR3 reads CASRFRGLLREAEAFF. Here the CDR3 DNA reads TGTGCCAGCCGCTTTCGGGGGCTCCTTCGGGAGGCTGAAGCTTTCTTT.

This chain connects TRBV5-1 to TRBJ1-6, with D possibly TRBD1 on 6 matching bases. Trimming stripped 4 bases from V and 0 bases from J, with 11 bases between. This CDR3 contains 16 residues. Germline V CDR1 and CDR2: SGHRS, YFSETQ. The CDR3 here is CASSLGGSSYNSPLHF. The CDR3 region has the DNA TGCGCCAGCAGCCTCGGGGGCAGCTCCTATAATTCACCCCTCCACTTT.

The chain has TRBV6-5 and TRBJ2-1; 9 bases map to TRBD2. Germline trimming cut 8 bases from V and 2 bases from J; bases unmatched to any gene: 7. Germline CDR1 reads MNHEY; CDR2 reads SVGAGI. CDR3 length equals 15 residues. CDR3 DNA: TGTGCCAGCCAAGGCGGGAGGGCAACCTACAATGAGCAGTTCTTC. Translating it yields CASQGGRATYNEQFF.

The chain has TRBV30 and TRBJ1-2, with 8 positions matching TRBD1. The germline V gene encodes CDR1 GTSNPN and CDR2 SVGIG (reference sequence). The CDR3 length is 15 residues. V was pared by 4 bases and J by 6 bases, with 13 bases of the junction left unmatched. In nucleotides, the CDR3 is TGTGCCTGGAACGGTCTGGCCGACAGGGGAGATGGCTACACCTTC. It translates to CAWNGLADRGDGYTF. Together with reference TRBV30 and TRBJ1-2, the CDR3 gives the full variable domain: SQTIHQWPATLVQPVGSPLSLECTVEGTSNPNLYWYRQAAGRGLQLLFYSVGIGQISSEVPQNLSASRPQDRQFILSSKKLLLSDSGFYLCAWNGLADRGDGYTFGSGTRLTVV.

The chain is built from TRBV9 and TRBJ1-6; D uncertain. This CDR3 has 16 amino acids. Trimming removed 4 bases from V and 8 bases from J, with 19 bases in between. The germline CDR1 and CDR2 sequences are SGDLS and YYNGEE. The chain's CDR3 is CASSPHPLGNDSPLHF. The CDR3 DNA sequence: TGTGCCAGCAGCCCACACCCCTTAGGTAATGATTCACCCCTCCACTTT.

This clone was seen once. The rearrangement joins TRBV3-1 (or the pseudogene TRBV3-2) to TRBJ1-5; D is unresolved. V was shortened by 1 base and J by 7 bases, with 11 bases between the two germline ends. Germline V gene data show CDR1 as LGHDT and CDR2 as YNNKEL (reference sequence). This CDR3 has 14 amino acids. The CDR3 reads CASSQGNFLQPQHF. CDR3 nucleotides: TGTGCCAGCAGCCAAGGTAATTTCTTGCAGCCCCAGCATTTT.

About this clone: The same CDR3 also results from other DNA sequences found in this sample. The chain uses TRBV5-1 and TRBJ2-7; perhaps TRBD1 as D (6 bases). The CDR3 has 13 residues. V was clipped by 4 bases and J by 4 bases, with 12 bases between them. Germline loops: CDR1 SGHRS, CDR2 YFSETQ. The CDR3 DNA follows: TGCGCCAGCAGCCAGGGACATACTTACGAGCAGTACTTC. Its protein product is CASSQGHTYEQYF. Supplemented by reference TRBV5-1 and TRBJ2-7, the full variable domain reads KAGVTQTPRYLIKTRGQQVTLSCSPISGHRSVSWYQQTPGQGLQFLFEYFSETQRNKGNFPGRFSGRQFSNSRSEMNVSTLELGDSALYLCASSQGHTYEQYFGPGTRLTVT.

The chain carries TRBV11-2 and TRBJ1-2; a weak D match, TRBD1 (5 bases). The CDR3 consists of 14 residues. The germline V gene encodes CDR1 SGHAT and CDR2 FQNNGV. Trimming removed 0 bases at V and 9 bases at J, with 14 bases between. This CDR3 is CASSLDPQGWSYTF. The DNA of the CDR3 is TGTGCCAGCAGCTTAGACCCCCAGGGATGGAGCTACACCTTC.

The chain has TRBV6-6 and TRBJ1-2; D is perhaps TRBD1 (6 bases). Trimming shortened V by 5 bases and J by 0 bases, and 13 bases separated the two germline ends. This CDR3 is built from 15 residues. Germline CDR1 MNHNY, CDR2 SVGAGI (reference sequence). CDR3 DNA sequence: TGTGCCAGCAGTCCTCGGACAGCAGCTAACTATGGCTACACCTTC. Amino acids: CASSPRTAANYGYTF.

V gene TRBV29-1 combines with J gene TRBJ2-1, with a possible D match to TRBD1 (6 bases). CDR1 and CDR2 from the germline V gene are SQVTM and ANQGSEA. There are 15 residues in the CDR3. Trimming removed 3 bases at V and 0 bases at J, with 12 bases between. CDR3 sequence reads: CSVDVRGSSYNEQFF. CDR3 in DNA: TGCAGCGTTGACGTCAGGGGAAGCTCCTACAATGAGCAGTTCTTC.

The genes are TRBV20-1 and TRBJ2-1; D ambiguous. There are 11 residues in the CDR3. Trimming took off 2 bases at V and 12 bases at J, with 11 bases between the two ends. Germline values: CDR1 DFQATT, CDR2 SNEGSKA (reference sequence). The CDR3 spells CSARFRLGQFF. In DNA, the CDR3 is TGCAGTGCTAGATTCCGACTTGGGCAGTTCTTC.

The V gene is TRBV27, the J gene TRBJ1-2, with 10 nucleotides matching TRBD1. The germline V gene has CDR1 MNHEY and CDR2 SMNVEV (reference sequence). The CDR3 consists of 13 residues. After removal of 3 bases from V and 6 bases from J, the junction contained 1 base not matched to a gene. The CDR3 DNA reads TGTGCCAGCAGTTTGGGGACAGGGGATGGCTACACCTTC. Amino acids: CASSLGTGDGYTF.

The chain links TRBV19 to TRBJ1-1; D ambiguous. The CDR3 totals 11 residues. Germline CDR1 is LNHDA and CDR2 is SQIVND (reference sequence). Trimming shortened V by 4 bases and J by 5 bases, and 5 bases separated the two germline ends. CDR3 bases: TGTGCCAGTAGTAGCCGTACTGAAGCTTTCTTT. The encoded protein is CASSSRTEAFF.

This clone was seen only once. Mismatch with germline at one junction end may stem from a read error. The chain carries TRBV3-1 (or the pseudogene TRBV3-2) and TRBJ2-3; D uncertain. The CDR3 sequence is 11 residues long. Germline V gives CDR1 LGHDT, CDR2 YNNKEL (reference sequence). CDR3 loop: CASSLTNTQYF. Here the CDR3 DNA reads TGTGCCAGCAGCCTCACAAATACGCAGTATTTT.

The chain combines TRBV2 with TRBJ1-5; TRBD1 matches 11 bases. The ends lost 2 bases at V and 6 bases at J; junction bases unmatched: 3. This CDR3 region has 15 residues. CDR1 is SNHLY, CDR2 FYNNEI, per germline. The CDR3 loop is CASSERTGGGQPQHF. The CDR3 DNA sequence: TGTGCCAGCAGTGAACGGACAGGGGGCGGTCAGCCCCAGCATTTT.

The chain combines TRBV6-5 with TRBJ1-5; D gene uncertain. Germline V gene data show CDR1 as MNHEY and CDR2 as SVGAGI. The CDR3 length is 13 residues. Trimming pared 6 bases from V and 0 bases from J, leaving 6 bases between. The DNA of the CDR3 is TGTGCCAGCAGGATCAATAGCAATCAGCCCCAGCATTTT. Amino acids: CASRINSNQPQHF.